These 7 T cell receptor beta chains originate from one sample sequenced in a study of CD8 T cells in Susac syndrome. Random hexamers were used to reverse transcribe an amount of about 0.45 to 1 ug RNA. In TCRdb, the immunoSEQ multiplex PCR reads were re-called with MiXCR into one record per CDR3 protein. The sample lists about 150,000 distinct CDR3 sequences, roughly 96% occurring once. Material: CD4+ T cells from PBMCs. Receptors originate from a human donor with Susac syndrome.

The J gene is TRBJ2-4, the V gene TRBV29-1; the D gene is possibly TRBD1 (5 bases). V lost 3 bases, J lost 5 bases, and 5 bases lay in between. Germline-derived CDR1 and CDR2 are SQVTM and ANQGSEA. This CDR3 has 11 residues. The CDR3 sequence: CSVDRENIQYF. In nucleotides, the CDR3 is TGCAGCGTTGACAGGGAAAACATTCAGTACTTC.

The V gene is TRBV29-1, the J gene TRBJ2-2, with 7 bases aligning to TRBD1. Looked up from germline, CDR1 is SQVTM and CDR2 is ANQGSEA. V was pared by 6 bases and J by 2 bases, with 3 bases of the junction left unmatched. The CDR3 runs 13 residues. CDR3 residues: CSVDRRNTGELFF. CDR3 coding DNA: TGCAGCGTGGACAGGAGAAACACCGGGGAGCTGTTTTTT.

V and J are TRBV12-3 or TRBV12-4 and TRBJ1-4, with D possibly TRBD1 on 5 matching bases. Trimming left V 5 bases short and J 5 bases short, with 12 bases between. The length of the CDR3 is 14 residues. CDR3 sequence: CASSADRLNEKLFF. The CDR3 coding sequence is TGTGCCAGCAGTGCCGACAGATTAAATGAAAAACTGTTTTTT.

The CDR3 here is CASSLRSDQKTQYF. CDR3 coding DNA: TGTGCCAGCAGCTTAAGATCGGATCAGAAGACCCAGTACTTC. This sequence joins TRBV7-8 and TRBJ2-5; no clear D. The CDR3 totals 14 residues. The germline V and J ends were trimmed by 2 bases and 6 bases, with 13 bases remaining between them. Looked up from germline, CDR1 is SGHVS and CDR2 is FQNEAQ.

This clonotype was seen just once. J is TRBJ2-7 and V is TRBV4-3, with TRBD2 as a possible D gene (6 bases). Germline V gene data show CDR1 as LGHNA and CDR2 as YSLEER. This CDR3 is built from 14 residues. The V end was cut by 4 bases, the J end by 4 bases, with 14 bases between. Here the CDR3 DNA reads TGCGCCAGCAGCCCGGGACTCCTCAGTTACGAGCAGTACTTC. Translating it yields CASSPGLLSYEQYF.

The chain has TRBV19 and TRBJ1-5; the match to TRBD1 covers 7 bases. This CDR3 has 12 amino acids. From germline, CDR1 is LNHDA and CDR2 SQIVND (reference sequence). With 11 bases clipped from V and 8 bases from J, the junction kept 9 bases outside the gene matches. The DNA for the CDR3 is TGTGCCGGGCGGACAGGTAAAGAGCCCCAGCATTTT. It encodes CAGRTGKEPQHF.

Only one count was recorded for this clonotype. The chain combines TRBV5-8 with TRBJ1-4; 9 nucleotides line up with TRBD1. Germline V gene data show CDR1 as SGHTS and CDR2 as YDEGEE. With 4 bases clipped from V and 12 bases from J, the junction kept 13 bases outside the gene matches. The CDR3 covers 15 residues. For the CDR3, the DNA is TGTGCCAGCAGCCCCGCAGGACAGGGGAACATAGAACTGTTTTTT. It codes for CASSPAGQGNIELFF.